The sequence of this T cell receptor (beta chain) was determined in a study of cytomegalovirus exposure and HLA in healthy donors. Study-wide results and limits: The authors listed 164 TCR beta chains as cytomegalovirus-associated. Later analysis associated a missense DCLRE1C variant with TCR beta V- and J-gene trimming. For most TCR beta V segments, an earlier analysis put the productive rate at about 87% or about 30% of the time. In vitro, a few CMV-associated chains proved specific for CMV antigens.

This clone was seen a handful of times. The target antigen is unknown. Primers included in the PCR were 60 Vbeta and 13 Jbeta primers. Assay used: immunoSEQ multiplex PCR; TCRdb lists only in-frame clones, some missing. This table has approximately 89,000 clones, 62% appearing once. The TCR sequence derives from a woman in her 30s in good health and CMV-seropositive. Sequences were obtained from PBMCs.

CDR3: CASSETGQAFYEQYF. CDR3 sequence (DNA): TGTGCCAGCAGTGAAACGGGACAGGCCTTCTACGAGCAGTACTTC. The chain combines TRBV6-1 with TRBJ2-7, with 8 positions matching TRBD1. CDR3 size: 15 residues. The V gene's germline CDR1 is MNHNS and CDR2 SASEGT. Losses at the gene ends were 2 bases for V and 3 bases for J; bases not matched to a gene: 6.